The rows below give T cell receptor beta chains drawn from one sample of a study of T cell responses to AZD1222 COVID-19 vaccine. Assay used: immunoSEQ multiplex PCR; TCRdb lists only in-frame clones, some missing. The sample lists about 130,000 clones, 75% to 90% occurring once. Sequences were derived from peripheral blood, sampled on day 0 of AZD1222 vaccination. These receptors were taken from an adult in good health. CDR3s include the opening cysteine and the closing phenylalanine or tryptophan. The order of the fields is CDR3 protein, J gene, V gene, D gene, clone size. D genes are given only for firm matches. Size is stated for part of the rows, as once, few or many counts, or as a class when the clone is expanded.

CDR3 protein: CASSLEGADYGYTF
J gene: TRBJ1-2
V gene: TRBV11-1
D gene: TRBD1
clone size: NA

CDR3 protein: CANCRGIAYEQYF
J gene: TRBJ2-7
V gene: TRBV10-3
D gene: TRBD1
clone size: NA

CDR3 protein: CSVEVQERAKNIQYF
J gene: TRBJ2-4
V gene: TRBV29-1
D gene: NA
clone size: NA

CDR3 protein: CATSTRAKLRTGARQPQHF
J gene: TRBJ1-5
V gene: TRBV15
D gene: TRBD1
clone size: NA

CDR3 protein: CASSLSGPAGTQYF
J gene: TRBJ2-5
V gene: TRBV7-2
D gene: NA
clone size: NA

CDR3 protein: CASSSRTGRELSGYTF
J gene: TRBJ1-2
V gene: TRBV7-9
D gene: NA
clone size: NA

CDR3 protein: CATTLDNSGNTIYF
J gene: TRBJ1-3
V gene: TRBV28
D gene: NA
clone size: NA

CDR3 protein: CAWAGQGQAFF
J gene: TRBJ1-1
V gene: TRBV30
D gene: TRBD1
clone size: NA

CDR3 protein: CASSLDGQGYTEAFF
J gene: TRBJ1-1
V gene: TRBV5-1
D gene: TRBD1
clone size: NA

CDR3 protein: CATSDGVRGVTYEQYF
J gene: TRBJ2-7
V gene: TRBV24-1
D gene: NA
clone size: few

CDR3 protein: CASSFPTSGTQYF
J gene: TRBJ2-3
V gene: TRBV6-5
D gene: TRBD2
clone size: NA

CDR3 protein: CASGSGGSTDTQYF
J gene: TRBJ2-3
V gene: TRBV10-1
D gene: TRBD2
clone size: NA

CDR3 protein: CASSEALSSQTYEQYF
J gene: TRBJ2-7
V gene: TRBV6-1
D gene: NA
clone size: NA

CDR3 protein: CSARQNSPLHF
J gene: TRBJ1-6
V gene: TRBV20-1
D gene: NA
clone size: NA

CDR3 protein: CASSQSSDRVRRNEQFF
J gene: TRBJ2-1
V gene: TRBV3-1/TRBV3-2
D gene: TRBD1
clone size: NA

CDR3 protein: CSGTGETQYF
J gene: TRBJ2-5
V gene: TRBV29-1
D gene: TRBD1
clone size: NA

CDR3 protein: CASSQEIPKGSTGANVLTF
J gene: TRBJ2-6
V gene: TRBV3-1/TRBV3-2
D gene: NA
clone size: NA

CDR3 protein: CASSQRGGKNTQYF
J gene: TRBJ2-3
V gene: TRBV3-1/TRBV3-2
D gene: TRBD2
clone size: NA

CDR3 protein: CASSPTQVNEQYF
J gene: TRBJ2-7
V gene: TRBV18
D gene: NA
clone size: NA

CDR3 protein: CASSLDTGPSYEQYF
J gene: TRBJ2-7
V gene: TRBV7-6
D gene: NA
clone size: NA

CDR3 protein: CASSLVSSTDTQYF
J gene: TRBJ2-3
V gene: TRBV11-3
D gene: NA
clone size: once

CDR3 protein: CASSLGSSGLIGYEQYF
J gene: TRBJ2-7
V gene: TRBV7-8
D gene: TRBD2
clone size: NA

CDR3 protein: CASSFPGQGAAEAFF
J gene: TRBJ1-1
V gene: TRBV5-4
D gene: TRBD1
clone size: NA

CDR3 protein: CATSRQGDGYTF
J gene: TRBJ1-2
V gene: TRBV15
D gene: TRBD1
clone size: NA

CDR3 protein: CASSPYPGQTAPNTGELFF
J gene: TRBJ2-2
V gene: TRBV18
D gene: TRBD1
clone size: NA

CDR3 protein: CASSLEVSSSYNSPLHF
J gene: TRBJ1-6
V gene: TRBV5-1
D gene: NA
clone size: NA

CDR3 protein: CASRLTDTEAFF
J gene: TRBJ1-1
V gene: TRBV10-2
D gene: NA
clone size: NA

CDR3 protein: CASSLGYRGPNSPLHF
J gene: TRBJ1-6
V gene: TRBV5-6
D gene: TRBD1
clone size: few

CDR3 protein: CATSDLRVGGTDTQYF
J gene: TRBJ2-3
V gene: TRBV24-1
D gene: NA
clone size: NA

CDR3 protein: CASSQRAGAGSGYTF
J gene: TRBJ1-2
V gene: TRBV3-1/TRBV3-2
D gene: NA
clone size: NA

CDR3 protein: CASQDTSGGGYNEQFF
J gene: TRBJ2-1
V gene: TRBV25-1
D gene: TRBD2
clone size: NA

CDR3 protein: CASNLAGRDETQYF
J gene: TRBJ2-5
V gene: TRBV7-8
D gene: TRBD2
clone size: NA

CDR3 protein: CASSAQGHSNEKLFF
J gene: TRBJ1-4
V gene: TRBV2
D gene: NA
clone size: NA